This passage covers 17 T cell receptor beta chains from one sample sequenced in a study of low-dose radiotherapy and immunotherapy resistance in tumors. This sample's time point: before trial treatment. Using a constant-region primer together with a V-primer adapter, TCRs were subjected to 20 to 25 PCR cycles of amplification. MiXCR, run by TCRdb on the reads, gives a single entry per CDR3 protein. Among about 46,000 distinct CDR3 sequences, around 11% were seen once, and the ten largest hold roughly 6.2%. The sample here was PBMCs, taken before treatment. These receptors came from a female donor with ovarian cancer.

The sample holds many counts of this clonotype. The genes are TRBV7-2 and TRBJ2-1; TRBD1 or TRBD2 may be the D gene (5 bases each). The CDR3 has 15 residues. Germline CDR1 and CDR2: SGHTA and FQGNSA. The ends were cut back, 0 bases at V and 2 bases at J, with 8 bases in the middle. The CDR3: CASSLAGVPYNEQFF. The CDR3 DNA sequence: TGTGCCAGCAGCTTAGCGGGGGTCCCCTACAATGAGCAGTTCTTC.

About this clonotype itself: A far larger clone is just one base off, so this is likely a read error. CDR3 amino acids: CASTSGRFGEQYF. The CDR3, as DNA: TGTGCCAGCACCTCGGGTCGTTTTGGTGAGCAGTACTTC. The chain couples TRBV28 to TRBJ2-5; D uncertain. Looked up from germline, CDR1 is MDHEN and CDR2 is SYDVKM. The CDR3 loop spans 13 amino acids. Between the trimmed V and J ends, which lost 7 bases and 11 bases, there was a span of 20 bases.

This clonotype has at least ten counts. CDR3 amino acids: CASSPSETQYF. In DNA, the CDR3 is TGTGCCAGCAGCCCCTCCGAGACCCAGTACTTC. The J gene is TRBJ2-5, the V gene TRBV7-6; D unresolved. Germline V CDR1 and CDR2: SGHVS, FNYEAQ. V dropped 5 bases and J dropped 5 bases, with 6 bases sitting between them. CDR3 length equals 11 residues.

Points on this clonotype: A far larger clone is just one base off, so this is likely a read error. V and J are TRBV2 and TRBJ2-5; a possible D gene is TRBD1 (5 bases). The CDR3 extends over 14 amino acids. Germline CDR1 SNHLY, CDR2 FYNNEI. V was trimmed by 3 bases and J by 2 bases, leaving 10 bases between them. CDR3 protein: CASSESRGQETQYF. CDR3 in DNA: TGTGCCAGCAGTGAGTCAAGGGGACAAGAGACCCAGTACTTC.

This clonotype was seen at least ten times. The V gene is TRBV19, the J gene TRBJ1-2; weak D call: TRBD1 (5 bases). The CDR3 runs 14 residues. V was shortened by 2 bases and J by 5 bases, with 12 bases between the two germline ends. Germline-derived CDR1 and CDR2 are LNHDA and SQIVND (reference sequence). Written as DNA, the CDR3 is TGTGCCAGTAGTATATCGGGGGTCGCATATGGCTACACCTTC. Translating it yields CASSISGVAYGYTF.

This clonotype came up many times. The V gene is TRBV20-1, the J gene TRBJ1-6; the D is unclear. The CDR3 spans 12 residues. V lost 3 bases and J 8 bases, leaving 8 bases between the germline ends. Germline V gene sequence: CDR1 DFQATT, CDR2 SNEGSKA (reference sequence). CDR3 sequence: CSASGGDSPLHF. CDR3 nucleotides: TGCAGTGCTAGTGGTGGAGATTCACCCCTCCACTTT.

This clonotype was counted many times. The chain combines TRBV12-3 or TRBV12-4 with TRBJ2-1; TRBD1 matches 8 bases. With V trimmed by 6 bases and J by 0 bases, 4 bases remained unmatched. The length of the CDR3 is 15 residues. CDR3 nucleotides: TGTGCCAGCAGCACAGGGGGGCCCTCCTACAATGAGCAGTTCTTC. Translated, it gives CASSTGGPSYNEQFF.

The table lists this clonotype with many counts. The gene calls are TRBV27 and TRBJ2-1; 9 bases match TRBD2. Germline V CDR1 and CDR2: MNHEY, SMNVEV (reference sequence). Trimming cost V 2 bases and J 3 bases; bases outside gene matches: 2. The CDR3 is 15 residues long. The CDR3 coding sequence is TGTGCCAGCAGTTTAGCGGGGGGGGTCTACAATGAGCAGTTCTTC. Translating it yields CASSLAGGVYNEQFF.

This clonotype was recorded many times. This chain links TRBV3-1 with TRBJ2-2, with D tentatively TRBD2 (5 bases). The V end was cut by 1 base, the J end by 4 bases, with 13 bases between. The CDR3 is made up of 16 amino acids. From germline, CDR1 is LGHDT and CDR2 YNNKEL (reference sequence). CDR3 nucleotide sequence: TGTGCCAGCAGCCAAGGTCCTGGGGAGCTCACCGGGGAGCTGTTTTTT. It translates to CASSQGPGELTGELFF.

The chain couples TRBV18 to TRBJ1-6; D might be TRBD1 (5 bases). V was shortened by 4 bases and J by 10 bases, with 20 bases between the two germline ends. The CDR3 consists of 16 residues. CDR1 and CDR2 from the germline V gene are KGHSH and LQKENI. The CDR3 nucleotides are TGTGCCAGCTCACTCGGGGGAGCAGGATTTTCGTCACCCCTCCACTTT. It codes for CASSLGGAGFSSPLHF.

This clonotype occurred many times. The chain carries TRBV6-1 and TRBJ2-5; 9 positions agree with TRBD1. The CDR3 runs to 13 residues. Losses at the gene ends were 6 bases for V and 2 bases for J; bases not matched to a gene: 1. Germline CDR1 reads MNHNS; CDR2 reads SASEGT. CDR3 amino acids: CASSGQGQETQYF. The DNA of the CDR3 is TGTGCCAGCAGCGGACAGGGGCAAGAGACCCAGTACTTC.

A note on this clonotype: One end of the junction varies from germline; a read error may be responsible. The V gene is TRBV5-1, the J gene TRBJ1-5; 10 nucleotides agree with TRBD1. The CDR3 consists of 14 residues. CDR1 is SGHRS and CDR2 is YFSETQ in the germline V gene. CDR3 sequence: CASSAGQGDQPQHF. CDR3 nucleotide sequence: TGTGCCAGCAGCGCTGGACAGGGGGATCAGCCCCAGCATTTT. Complete variable domain (other parts from reference TRBV5-1 and TRBJ1-5): KAGVTQTPRYLIKTRGQQVTLSCSPISGHRSVSWYQQTPGQGLQFLFEYFSETQRNKGNFPGRFSGRQFSNSRSEMNVSTLELGDSALYLCASSAGQGDQPQHFGDGTRLSIL.

This clonotype was picked up many times. The J gene is TRBJ2-5, the V gene TRBV12-3 or TRBV12-4; D unresolved. Trimming took off 1 base at V and 2 bases at J, with 11 bases between the two ends. The CDR3 runs 15 residues. CDR3 DNA: TGTGCCAGCAGTTTAGTGCCCAATGAACAAGAGACCCAGTACTTC. Translation: CASSLVPNEQETQYF.

This clonotype was picked up many times. The rearrangement links TRBV7-2 to TRBJ2-5; 9 positions match TRBD2. Germline V gives CDR1 SGHTA, CDR2 FQGNSA. Germline trimming cut 8 bases from V and 1 base from J; bases unmatched to any gene: 11. The CDR3 loop spans 16 amino acids. CDR3 sequence: CASGRAGGPLQETQYF. Here the CDR3 DNA reads TGTGCCAGCGGCCGGGCGGGGGGGCCCCTCCAAGAGACCCAGTACTTC.

This clonotype was observed at least ten times. The chain links TRBV25-1 to TRBJ1-6; D possibly corresponds to TRBD1 (6 bases). The CDR3 spans 13 residues. CDR1 and CDR2 from the germline V gene are MGHDK and SYGVNS. The V and J ends lost 6 bases and 13 bases respectively, with 16 bases between them. This CDR3 is CASRGAGMGPLHF. The DNA of the CDR3 is TGTGCCAGCAGGGGGGCCGGGATGGGGCCCCTCCACTTT.

This clonotype was recorded many times. This chain connects TRBV5-1 to TRBJ2-7; 7 positions agree with TRBD1. This CDR3 has 15 amino acids. V trimming: 5 bases; J trimming: 0 bases; junction bases outside the gene matches: 8. Germline CDR1 SGHRS, CDR2 YFSETQ. The CDR3 protein is CASRPGTASSYEQYF. The CDR3, as DNA: TGCGCCAGCAGGCCCGGGACAGCCAGCTCCTACGAGCAGTACTTC.

This clonotype has a count of ten or more. The CDR3 region is CASQDHSGRAPLEQYF. The CDR3 coding sequence is TGTGCCAGCCAAGACCATAGCGGGAGGGCCCCCCTCGAGCAGTACTTC. V gene TRBV28 combines with J gene TRBJ2-7; 11 positions agree with TRBD2. The CDR3 runs 16 residues. Germline V gene data show CDR1 as MDHEN and CDR2 as SYDVKM. With 8 bases clipped from V and 6 bases from J, the junction kept 15 bases outside the gene matches. Looking up the rest from reference TRBV28 and TRBJ2-7 gives the full variable domain: DVKVTQSSRYLVKRTGEKVFLECVQDMDHENMFWYRQDPGLGLRLIYFSYDVKMKEKGDIPEGYSVSREKKERFSLILESASTNQTSMYLCASQDHSGRAPLEQYFGPGTRLTVT.